Listed here are 10 T cell receptor beta chains from one sample, sequenced in a study of identical twins. A single record per CDR3 protein comes from TCRdb applying MiXCR to the 5' RACE reads. Of about 900,000 distinct CDR3 sequences in the sample, 9% to 15% were seen once. These same records also appear under a second study, on yellow fever vaccine responses in identical twins.

The specimen sequenced was PBMCs. These receptors came from a woman aged 18-29 years in good health.

Concerning this clonotype itself: At one end the junction does not follow the germline gene, possibly because of a read error. The rearrangement uses TRBV11-2 and TRBJ1-1; no reliable D call. Germline V CDR1 and CDR2: SGHAT, FQNNGV. The length of the CDR3 is 14 residues. The CDR3 loop is CACSFGLGNTEAFF. The CDR3 DNA is TGTGCCTGCAGCTTCGGCCTCGGGAACACTGAAGCTTTCTTT.

This clonotype was seen a few times. This chain connects TRBV25-1 to TRBJ2-3, with D uncertain. The CDR3 has 12 residues. Trimming left V 7 bases short and J 0 bases short, with 5 bases between. Germline V lookup: CDR1 MGHDK, CDR2 SYGVNS. The CDR3 reads CASIASTDTQYF. CDR3 nucleotide sequence: TGTGCCAGCATCGCGAGCACAGATACGCAGTATTTT.

At least ten counts were recorded for this clonotype. The rearrangement joins TRBV20-1 to TRBJ2-4; perhaps TRBD2 as D (7 bases). Germline assignment: CDR1 DFQATT and CDR2 SNEGSKA (reference sequence). The CDR3 sequence is 14 residues long. V lost 0 bases to trimming and J lost 9 bases, with 15 bases between them. This CDR3 is CSARDPNREGIQYF. Here the CDR3 DNA reads TGCAGTGCTAGAGATCCCAACAGGGAGGGCATTCAGTACTTC.

The rearrangement links TRBV12-3 or TRBV12-4 to TRBJ2-1; 8 bases agree with TRBD2. The CDR3 is 15 residues long. V was clipped by 4 bases and J by 3 bases; unmatched bases: 5. The CDR3 sequence: CASSSPGLDYNEQFF. In DNA form, the CDR3 reads TGTGCCAGCAGTTCTCCGGGACTAGACTACAATGAGCAGTTCTTC.

This rearrangement joins TRBV6-1 to TRBJ2-3; D may be TRBD1 (6 bases). Germline CDR1 MNHNS, CDR2 SASEGT. V lost 8 bases and J lost 4, with 16 bases in between. CDR3 length: 14 amino acids. The CDR3 nucleotides are TGTGCCAGCCAAAGGGGGAGAATGTCAGATACGCAGTATTTT. It translates to CASQRGRMSDTQYF.

V gene TRBV7-9 combines with J gene TRBJ2-1; 9 bases fit TRBD2. V gave up 5 bases and J gave up 9 bases; unmatched junction bases: 14. Germline assignment: CDR1 SEHNR and CDR2 FQNEAQ (reference sequence). The CDR3 spans 16 residues. In DNA form, the CDR3 reads TGTGCCAGCAGCCTAGTCCCGGGACTAGCCTTGGTTGAGCAGTTCTTC. Translated, it gives CASSLVPGLALVEQFF.

The table lists this clonotype with many counts. The gene calls are TRBV5-1 and TRBJ1-2; a possible D gene is TRBD1 (5 bases). The V end lost 3 bases, the J end lost 4 bases, and 19 bases lay between the germline ends. This CDR3 has 16 residues. Germline assignment: CDR1 SGHRS and CDR2 YFSETQ. As DNA, the CDR3 is TGCGCCAGCAGCTGGGGGGACCGGATATCAGGCTATGGCTACACCTTC. As protein: CASSWGDRISGYGYTF.

The J gene is TRBJ2-7, the V gene TRBV4-2; 9 nucleotides align to TRBD1. The V gene's germline CDR1 is LGHNA and CDR2 YNFKEQ. The V segment lost 5 bases and the J segment 8 bases; nucleotides outside the gene matches: 7. The CDR3 has 13 residues. The DNA of the CDR3 is TGTGCCAGCAGCATACCGGGACAGGGAAAGCAGTACTTC. This gives the protein CASSIPGQGKQYF.

The table lists this clonotype with a few counts. The chain has TRBV2 and TRBJ2-5; D unresolved. The V and J ends lost 11 bases and 2 bases respectively, with 18 bases between them. This CDR3 has 14 amino acids. Germline V gives CDR1 SNHLY, CDR2 FYNNEI. This CDR3 reads CAVRLVGMQETQYF. DNA of the CDR3: TGTGCCGTCAGGTTGGTTGGCATGCAAGAGACCCAGTACTTC.

This clonotype came up a few times. The chain uses TRBV27 and TRBJ2-1, with D uncertain. V lost 8 bases and J 4 bases, leaving 30 bases between the germline ends. CDR3 length: 19 amino acids. Germline V CDR1 and CDR2: MNHEY, SMNVEV (reference sequence). The DNA of the CDR3 is TGTGCCAGCCGACCAGATACCCTTTGGGCAACCCCCCTATACAATGAGCAGTTCTTC. As protein: CASRPDTLWATPLYNEQFF.